The 4 T cell receptor beta chains reported below all come from one sample, sequenced in a study of shared clonotypes between healthy human individuals. Sequencing used immunoSEQ multiplex PCR; TCRdb keeps in-frame clones, though not all of them. The table has about 600,000 clones, more than 95% seen once. The sequenced sample consisted of naive CD4+ T cells sorted from blood. Specified subset: CD45RA+ positively selected. These receptors were obtained from a woman under 40 in good health.

The chain combines TRBV19 with TRBJ1-2; D is perhaps TRBD1 (5 bases). V was pared by 7 bases and J by 4 bases, with 22 bases between. Germline V gene data show CDR1 as LNHDA and CDR2 as SQIVND (reference sequence). The CDR3 totals 16 residues. In nucleotides, the CDR3 is TGTGCCAGTACCCTCGAAGGGGACCGGCGGGCCTATGGCTACACCTTC. This codes for CASTLEGDRRAYGYTF.

V and J are TRBV9 and TRBJ2-7, with TRBD2 matching over 14 bases. Germline loops: CDR1 SGDLS, CDR2 YYNGEE. This CDR3 has 18 residues. Unmatched junction bases numbered 11, after V lost 4 bases and J lost 2 bases. CDR3 amino acids: CASSSSGTSGRETYEQYF. The CDR3 DNA sequence: TGTGCCAGCAGCTCAAGTGGGACTAGCGGGAGAGAGACCTACGAGCAGTACTTC.

This clone appeared a single time. The genes are TRBV5-1 and TRBJ1-2; 7 bases map to TRBD1. Germline values: CDR1 SGHRS, CDR2 YFSETQ. This CDR3 has 15 residues. J was trimmed by 6 bases and V by 4 bases; bases with no gene match: 12. CDR3: CASSTRDSPDNGYTF. The CDR3 DNA is TGCGCCAGCAGCACCCGGGACAGCCCTGACAATGGCTACACCTTC.

The rearrangement uses TRBV5-4 and TRBJ1-2; D unresolved. Germline V gene data show CDR1 as SGHNT and CDR2 as YYREEE (reference sequence). V dropped 4 bases and J dropped 6 bases, with 19 bases sitting between them. CDR3 length: 15 amino acids. The CDR3 spells CASSPGGSGRDGYTF. The CDR3 nucleotides read TGTGCCAGCAGCCCTGGTGGGTCCGGGCGTGATGGCTACACCTTC.